The clone carrying this T cell receptor beta chain came up a few times. Reverse transcribed after extraction, RNA yielded cDNA as the sequencing template. Libraries were prepared by immunoSEQ multiplex PCR; TCRdb keeps only in-frame clonotypes and omits some of them. The data hold roughly 140,000 clones, with 40% to 65% observed a single time. Alopecia areata patients provided lesional scalp punch biopsies and peripheral blood, both collected for the study. The ends lost 1 base at V and 0 bases at J; junction bases unmatched: 3. The CDR3 spans 16 residues. Germline-derived CDR1 and CDR2 are LNHNV and YYDKDF (reference sequence). These data belong to a study of CD8+ T cells in alopecia areata. At the level of the study: In an open-label trial, patients got 5 to 10 mg tofacitinib twice daily.

The genes are TRBV15 and TRBJ2-4; 7 positions agree with TRBD2. The material was CD8+ T cells sorted from blood, obtained at week 0. This sequence originates from a human donor with alopecia areata. The CDR3 bases are TGTGCCACCAGCAGAGTTTGGGAGGGAGCCAAAAACATTCAGTACTTC. Translation gives CATSRVWEGAKNIQYF.